These 21 T cell receptor beta chains were all obtained from the same sample, sequenced in a study of shared clonotypes between healthy human individuals. TCRdb's copy holds only in-frame clones and misses some; the assay was immunoSEQ multiplex PCR. The sample has under 750,000 clones; 72% are singletons. Sample: memory CD4+ T cells sorted from blood. The subset: CD45RA-negative fraction. These receptors were obtained from a woman aged 30 to 39 in good health.

As for this clone: Other nucleotide sequences from this sample produce the same CDR3. The CDR3 coding sequence is TGTGCCAGCAGTAGACTAGCGGGGGGTGGGGATACGCAGTATTTT. Translation: CASSRLAGGGDTQYF. The chain is built from TRBV2 and TRBJ2-3; 13 nucleotides agree with TRBD2. This CDR3 comprises 15 residues. Germline loops: CDR1 SNHLY, CDR2 FYNNEI. V was pared by 5 bases and J by 6 bases, with 5 bases of the junction left unmatched.

The J gene is TRBJ2-1, the V gene TRBV28; TRBD2 matches at 9 bases. Losses at the gene ends were 2 bases for V and 8 bases for J; bases not matched to a gene: 7. In germline, CDR1 is MDHEN, CDR2 SYDVKM. The CDR3 is 15 amino acids. CDR3 bases: TGTGCCAGCAGTTTAGCGGGAGGGCCTCCGGATGAGCAGTTCTTC. It specifies CASSLAGGPPDEQFF.

J is TRBJ2-5 and V is TRBV2; D not resolved. Trimming removed 4 bases from V and 6 bases from J, with 12 bases in between. This CDR3 is 13 amino acids long. In germline, CDR1 is SNHLY, CDR2 FYNNEI. CDR3: CASSVRLIQTQYF. The CDR3, as DNA: TGTGCCAGCAGTGTTCGGTTGATACAGACCCAGTACTTC.

This clone was picked up many times. The chain carries TRBV25-1 and TRBJ2-3; 7 nucleotides line up with TRBD2. Germline assignment: CDR1 MGHDK and CDR2 SYGVNS. The CDR3 has 15 amino acids. The trim removed 6 bases at V and 2 bases at J, leaving 8 bases unmatched. The CDR3 loop reads CASRRSGTITDTQYF. CDR3 coding DNA: TGTGCCAGCAGGAGGTCAGGGACTATCACAGATACGCAGTATTTT.

Many counts were recorded for this clone. The V gene is TRBV23-1, the J gene TRBJ2-7; weak D call: TRBD2 (5 bases). TRBV23-1 is given ORF status, its function remaining uncertain. CDR3 size: 13 residues. With 3 bases removed from V and 3 bases from J, the gap between germline ends came to 9 bases. CDR3 sequence (DNA): TGCGCCAGCAGTCATGCAGCGGACTACGAGCAGTACTTC. It encodes CASSHAADYEQYF.

The genes are TRBV14 and TRBJ2-1; D is undetermined. Trimming left V 4 bases short and J 9 bases short, with 10 bases between. Germline loops: CDR1 SGHDN, CDR2 FVKESK. The CDR3 has 12 residues. This CDR3 reads CASSPTRGEQFF. The CDR3 DNA reads TGTGCCAGCAGCCCAACCCGAGGTGAGCAGTTCTTC.

The rearrangement joins TRBV27 to TRBJ2-1; 8 bases are a match to TRBD1. J lost 3 bases, V lost 3 bases, and 7 bases had no gene match. The CDR3 totals 16 residues. In germline, CDR1 is MNHEY, CDR2 SMNVEV (reference sequence). The CDR3 DNA reads as TGTGCCAGCAGTTTCCAGGGACAGGCCAACTACAATGAGCAGTTCTTC. This sequence encodes CASSFQGQANYNEQFF.

This clone was counted once. Other nucleotide sequences in the sample specify the same CDR3. The rearrangement uses TRBV28 and TRBJ2-7, with TRBD2 matching over 11 bases. CDR1 is MDHEN and CDR2 is SYDVKM in the germline V gene. CDR3 length equals 15 residues. V shed 5 bases, J shed 2 bases, and the junction held 5 bases outside the gene matches. The CDR3 DNA sequence: TGTGCCAGCAGTCCAACTAGCGGGGGAACCTACGAGCAGTACTTC. Translating it yields CASSPTSGGTYEQYF. Variable domain in full (rest from reference TRBV28 and TRBJ2-7): DVKVTQSSRYLVKRTGEKVFLECVQDMDHENMFWYRQDPGLGLRLIYFSYDVKMKEKGDIPEGYSVSREKKERFSLILESASTNQTSMYLCASSPTSGGTYEQYFGPGTRLTVT.

The chain links TRBV5-6 to TRBJ2-2, with D uncertain. The V end was cut by 2 bases, the J end by 3 bases, with 8 bases between. From germline, CDR1 is SGHDT and CDR2 YYEEEE. The CDR3 runs to 14 residues. CDR3 DNA: TGTGCCAGCAGCTTTCGCCCGGACACCGGGGAGCTGTTTTTT. This translates into CASSFRPDTGELFF.

The rearrangement uses TRBV30 and TRBJ1-1; possible D gene TRBD1, 6 bases. V was pared by 3 bases and J by 10 bases, with 15 bases between. Germline V CDR1 and CDR2: GTSNPN, SVGIG (reference sequence). There are 12 residues in the CDR3. For the CDR3, the DNA is TGTGCCTGGAGCTACCGGGACAAAGTAGCTTTCTTT. The encoded protein is CAWSYRDKVAFF.

The chain uses TRBV4-1 and TRBJ1-1; 9 nucleotides line up with TRBD1. Germline V gene lookup returns CDR1 MGHRA and CDR2 YSYEKL. V was pared by 5 bases and J by 2 bases, with 3 bases of the junction left unmatched. The CDR3 sequence is 14 residues long. The CDR3 protein is CASSKGQGNTEAFF. The CDR3, as DNA: TGCGCCAGCAGCAAGGGACAGGGAAACACTGAAGCTTTCTTT.

The V call is TRBV28, the J call TRBJ2-5; TRBD2 agrees at 7 bases. The CDR3 is 15 residues long. J gave up 5 bases and V 10 bases, and 16 bases lay outside the gene matches. Germline-derived CDR1 and CDR2 are MDHEN and SYDVKM. The CDR3 protein is CATQRGPQVKETQYF. The DNA of the CDR3 is TGTGCCACCCAGCGGGGCCCGCAGGTAAAGGAGACCCAGTACTTC.

This clone was recorded only once. J is TRBJ1-1 and V is TRBV7-9; D ambiguous. The CDR3 runs 14 residues. Trimming removed 5 bases at V and 1 base at J, with 11 bases between. The germline V gene has CDR1 SEHNR and CDR2 FQNEAQ (reference sequence). The CDR3 sequence: CASSLTHGNTEAFF. In nucleotides, the CDR3 is TGTGCCAGCAGCCTGACCCATGGGAACACTGAAGCTTTCTTT.

The V gene is TRBV19, the J gene TRBJ2-1, with TRBD1 matching over 9 bases. The CDR3 consists of 15 residues. Per the germline V gene, CDR1 is LNHDA and CDR2 is SQIVND (reference sequence). The V gene end was trimmed by 7 bases and the J gene end by 9 bases; junction bases not matched to a gene: 13. The CDR3 loop is CASTPTHRGPGEQFF. In nucleotides, the CDR3 is TGTGCCAGTACCCCGACCCACAGGGGGCCTGGTGAGCAGTTCTTC.

The rearrangement joins TRBV11-1 to TRBJ1-6; 8 nucleotides align to TRBD1. The CDR3 is 15 amino acids. J lost 7 bases, V lost 5 bases, and 7 bases had no gene match. CDR1 is SGHAT, CDR2 FQDESV, per germline (reference sequence). The DNA for the CDR3 is TGTGCCAGCAGCACCCGACAGGGGAGAAATTCACCCCTCCACTTT. Protein sequence: CASSTRQGRNSPLHF. The whole variable domain, filled in from reference TRBV11-1 and TRBJ1-6, reads EAEVAQSPRYKITEKSQAVAFWCDPISGHATLYWYRQILGQGPELLVQFQDESVVDDSQLPKDRFSAERLKGVDSTLKIQPAELGDSAMYLCASSTRQGRNSPLHFGNGTRLTVT.

The rearrangement links TRBV7-9 to TRBJ1-1, with 7 bases matching TRBD1. The CDR3 loop spans 14 amino acids. Germline CDR1 reads SEHNR; CDR2 reads FQNEAQ (reference sequence). J was trimmed by 1 base and V by 4 bases; bases with no gene match: 3. The CDR3: CASSSGTENTEAFF. The CDR3 DNA sequence: TGTGCCAGCAGCTCTGGGACAGAGAACACTGAAGCTTTCTTT.

J is TRBJ1-3 and V is TRBV19; 8 positions agree with TRBD1. Germline V CDR1 and CDR2: LNHDA, SQIVND (reference sequence). CDR3 length: 15 amino acids. With 4 bases clipped from V and 4 bases from J, the junction kept 6 bases outside the gene matches. This CDR3 reads CASSTQGAFGNTIYF. The CDR3 DNA reads as TGTGCCAGTAGTACTCAGGGGGCGTTCGGAAACACCATATATTTT.

CDR3 in amino acids: CASSLRAGGLDTQYF. The CDR3 DNA is TGCGCCAGCAGCTTGAGAGCGGGAGGGTTAGATACGCAGTATTTT. The V and J genes are TRBV5-1 and TRBJ2-3; 10 bases map to TRBD2. V lost 1 base to trimming and J lost 5 bases; unmatched junction nucleotides: 4. Looked up from germline, CDR1 is SGHRS and CDR2 is YFSETQ. This CDR3 has 15 amino acids.

The CDR3 here is CSVERMYNEQFF. CDR3 sequence (DNA): TGCAGCGTTGAAAGGATGTACAATGAGCAGTTCTTC. The J gene is TRBJ2-1, the V gene TRBV29-1; D uncertain. The germline V gene has CDR1 SQVTM and CDR2 ANQGSEA. V gave up 2 bases and J gave up 4 bases, with 6 bases separating them. This CDR3 has 12 residues.

The gene calls are TRBV2 and TRBJ2-3; 8 nucleotides match TRBD2. The V segment lost 10 bases and the J segment 4 bases; nucleotides outside the gene matches: 10. This CDR3 comprises 14 residues. In germline, CDR1 is SNHLY, CDR2 FYNNEI. CDR3 DNA sequence: TGTGCCACCAGACGACCGGGGGGGGCAGATACGCAGTATTTT. As protein: CATRRPGGADTQYF.

In regard to this clone: The identical CDR3 is also encoded by other nucleotide sequences in the sample. The chain links TRBV28 to TRBJ1-2; D not resolved. The CDR3 spans 13 residues. Germline V gives CDR1 MDHEN, CDR2 SYDVKM. Deletions cut 3 bases from V and 2 bases from J, with 7 bases between. Here the CDR3 DNA reads TGTGCCAGCAGTTTGGGTCGGAACTATGGCTACACCTTC. Its protein is CASSLGRNYGYTF.